This is a list of T cell receptor beta chains from one sample in a study of CD8 T cells in Susac syndrome. Each CDR3 protein is one row after TCRdb ran MiXCR on the immunoSEQ multiplex PCR reads. This table holds tens of thousands of distinct CDR3 sequences, 85% to 95% found once. Sequencing was performed on CD4+ T cells from PBMCs. All receptors derive from a human donor with Susac syndrome. The CDR3 runs from the conserved cysteine through the conserved F or W. The D gene is left open where the match is weak. The size entry is marked missing in some rows and otherwise reads once, few, many or a size class.

abundance,v_gene,d_gene,j_gene,CDR3aa,CDR3nt
.,TRBV6-5,.,TRBJ2-7,CASSYFRGLSSGFSYEQYF,TGTGCCAGCAGTTACTTTAGAGGGCTCAGTAGTGGTTTCTCCTACGAGCAGTACTTC
.,TRBV6-5,.,TRBJ1-1,CASSYGGRETEAFF,TGTGCCAGCAGTTACGGGGGGCGCGAAACTGAAGCTTTCTTT
.,TRBV5-1,.,TRBJ2-1,CASSLGNGNNEQFF,TGCGCCAGCAGCTTGGGTAACGGGAACAATGAGCAGTTCTTC
.,TRBV11-2,.,TRBJ2-3,CASSLWGADTQYF,TGTGCCAGCAGCTTATGGGGCGCAGATACGCAGTATTTT
.,TRBV7-9,TRBD2,TRBJ2-3,CASSLGLAATDTQYF,TGTGCCAGCAGCTTAGGACTAGCAGCAACAGATACGCAGTATTTT
.,TRBV2,.,TRBJ1-2,CASSVWWGSYGYTF,TGTGCCAGCAGTGTCTGGTGGGGGAGCTATGGCTACACCTTC
.,TRBV4-1,TRBD1,TRBJ2-6,CASSHHDRGLFSGANVLTF,TGCGCCAGCAGCCACCACGACAGGGGTCTCTTCTCTGGGGCCAACGTCCTGACTTTC
.,TRBV28,.,TRBJ2-1,CASTMLDGRRQFF,TGTGCCAGCACCATGCTGGACGGCCGAAGGCAGTTCTTC
.,TRBV20-1,TRBD2,TRBJ2-7,CSARVAGASEQYF,TGCAGTGCTAGGGTAGCGGGAGCATCCGAGCAGTACTTC
.,TRBV30,.,TRBJ1-3,CAWSGGVTIYF,TGTGCCTGGAGCGGCGGGGTCACCATATATTTT
.,TRBV6-2/TRBV6-3,.,TRBJ2-7,CASSYPSGVSYEQYF,TGTGCCAGCAGTTACCCCTCGGGGGTTTCCTACGAGCAGTACTTC
.,TRBV19,TRBD2,TRBJ2-2,CASSTSGRRSSGELFF,TGTGCCAGTTCCACTAGCGGGAGGCGTAGCTCCGGGGAGCTGTTTTTT
.,TRBV6-2/TRBV6-3,.,TRBJ1-1,CASSYQWTEAFF,TGTGCCAGCAGTTACCAGTGGACTGAAGCTTTCTTT
.,TRBV5-1,.,TRBJ1-1,CASGRDFRTNTEAFF,TGCGCCAGCGGCCGGGACTTTAGGACGAACACTGAAGCTTTCTTT
.,TRBV5-8,TRBD2,TRBJ2-1,CASRYGTSGSNEQFF,TGTGCCAGCAGGTACGGGACTAGCGGGAGCAATGAGCAGTTCTTC
.,TRBV7-9,.,TRBJ1-1,CASSLTVNTEAFF,TGTGCCAGCAGCTTGACGGTGAACACTGAAGCTTTCTTT
few,TRBV5-1,.,TRBJ2-7,CASSLEVGSYEQYF,TGCGCCAGCAGCTTGGAAGTGGGTTCCTACGAGCAGTACTTC
.,TRBV28,.,TRBJ2-7,CATRGSAYEQYF,TGTGCCACAAGGGGGTCAGCCTACGAGCAGTACTTC
.,TRBV18,.,TRBJ1-2,CASSGGLWYGYTF,TGTGCCAGCTCCGGGGGATTATGGTATGGCTACACCTTC
.,TRBV7-8,.,TRBJ2-5,CASSPSQGLGSVTQYF,TGTGCCAGCAGCCCGAGCCAAGGACTGGGGTCTGTGACCCAGTACTTC
.,TRBV6-2/TRBV6-3,.,TRBJ2-7,CASSYSRTSYEQYF,TGTGCCAGCAGTTACTCGAGGACCTCCTACGAGCAGTACTTC
.,TRBV29-1,.,TRBJ2-1,CSVDGGQGEQFF,TGCAGCGTCGACGGGGGGCAGGGTGAGCAGTTCTTC
.,TRBV7-2,.,TRBJ2-1,CASSILRSITYNEQFF,TGTGCCAGCAGCATCCTAAGGTCTATCACCTACAATGAGCAGTTCTTC
.,TRBV29-1,.,TRBJ1-1,CSVSSGNTEAFF,TGCAGCGTTTCCTCTGGGAACACTGAAGCTTTCTTT
.,TRBV13,.,TRBJ1-6,CASSSQVNSYNSPLHF,TGTGCCAGCAGCTCCCAAGTTAACTCCTATAATTCACCCCTCCACTTT
.,TRBV18,.,TRBJ1-2,CASSPWEGPGYTF,TGTGCCAGCTCACCATGGGAAGGGCCGGGCTACACCTTC
.,TRBV28,TRBD1,TRBJ1-1,CASSLSQGAFTEAFF,TGTGCCAGCAGTCTTTCTCAGGGGGCGTTCACTGAAGCTTTCTTT
.,TRBV3-1,TRBD1,TRBJ1-1,CASSKGQQNTEAFF,TGTGCCAGCAGCAAGGGACAGCAGAACACTGAAGCTTTCTTT
once,TRBV29-1,TRBD1,TRBJ2-2,CSVTGQGIWGTGELFF,TGCAGCGTTACCGGACAGGGGATATGGGGCACCGGGGAGCTGTTTTTT
.,TRBV6-5,.,TRBJ1-1,CASSPRRYTEAFF,TGTGCCAGCAGCCCCCGGAGGTACACTGAAGCTTTCTTT
.,TRBV19,.,TRBJ1-2,CASSRSGANYGYTF,TGTGCCAGTAGTAGGTCAGGAGCTAACTATGGCTACACCTTC
.,TRBV20-1,.,TRBJ2-1,CSARDSKGGYYNEQFF,TGCAGTGCTAGAGATAGTAAAGGGGGGTACTACAATGAGCAGTTCTTC
.,TRBV7-9,.,TRBJ1-1,CASSRLVAGSTEAFF,TGTGCCAGCAGCCGGCTTGTGGCAGGGAGCACTGAAGCTTTCTTT
.,TRBV9,.,TRBJ1-1,CASSAGPTEAFF,TGTGCCAGCAGCGCAGGACCGACTGAAGCTTTCTTT
.,TRBV2,TRBD2,TRBJ2-3,CASGPGLAGTDTQYF,TGTGCCAGCGGACCGGGACTAGCGGGAACAGATACGCAGTATTTT
.,TRBV6-5,.,TRBJ1-2,CASSPQETLIYGYTF,TGTGCCAGCAGTCCCCAGGAGACACTGATCTATGGCTACACCTTC
.,TRBV24-1,.,TRBJ2-3,CATSDAYLTDTQYF,TGTGCCACCAGTGATGCCTACCTCACAGATACGCAGTATTTT
.,TRBV2,.,TRBJ2-5,CASLLQETQYF,TGTGCCAGTTTGCTCCAAGAGACCCAGTACTTC
.,TRBV7-9,TRBD2,TRBJ2-1,CASSVGLAGPNEQFF,TGTGCCAGCAGCGTAGGACTAGCGGGCCCAAATGAGCAGTTCTTC
.,TRBV5-1,.,TRBJ1-1,CASSGDPGLTTEAFF,TGCGCCAGCAGCGGAGACCCGGGATTAACCACTGAAGCTTTCTTT
once,TRBV6-1,TRBD2,TRBJ2-1,CASRSGRSKNEQFF,TGTGCCAGCAGGAGCGGGAGGTCCAAAAATGAGCAGTTCTTC
.,TRBV7-2,.,TRBJ2-5,CASSSRREETQYF,TGTGCCAGCAGCTCACGCAGGGAGGAGACCCAGTACTTC
.,TRBV29-1,TRBD1,TRBJ2-2,CSARTGENTGELFF,TGCAGCGCCCGGACAGGGGAGAACACCGGGGAGCTGTTTTTT